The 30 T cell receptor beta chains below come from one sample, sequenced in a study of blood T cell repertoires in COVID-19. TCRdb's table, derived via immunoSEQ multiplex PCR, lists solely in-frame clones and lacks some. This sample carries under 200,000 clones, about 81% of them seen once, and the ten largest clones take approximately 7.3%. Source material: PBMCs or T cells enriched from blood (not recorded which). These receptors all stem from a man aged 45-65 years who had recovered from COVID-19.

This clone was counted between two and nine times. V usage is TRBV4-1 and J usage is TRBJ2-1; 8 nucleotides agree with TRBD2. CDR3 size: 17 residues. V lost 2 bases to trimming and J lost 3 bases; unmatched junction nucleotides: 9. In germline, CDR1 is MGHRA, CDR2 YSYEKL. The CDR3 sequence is CASSQLPQAGDYNEQFF. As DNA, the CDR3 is TGCGCCAGCAGCCAACTACCCCAAGCGGGGGACTACAATGAGCAGTTCTTC.

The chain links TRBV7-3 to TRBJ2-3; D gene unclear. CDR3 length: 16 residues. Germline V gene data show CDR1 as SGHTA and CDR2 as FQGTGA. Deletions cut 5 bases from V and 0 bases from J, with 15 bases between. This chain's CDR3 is CASSLLPRSSTDTQYF. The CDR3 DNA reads TGTGCCAGCAGCCTCCTCCCGAGGTCTAGCACAGATACGCAGTATTTT.

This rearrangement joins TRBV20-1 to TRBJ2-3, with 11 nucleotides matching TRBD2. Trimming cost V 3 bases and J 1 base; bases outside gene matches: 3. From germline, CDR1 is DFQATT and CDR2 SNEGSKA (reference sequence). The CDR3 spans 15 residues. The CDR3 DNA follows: TGCAGTGCTAGTGGGACTAGCGGTCGCACAGATACGCAGTATTTT. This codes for CSASGTSGRTDTQYF.

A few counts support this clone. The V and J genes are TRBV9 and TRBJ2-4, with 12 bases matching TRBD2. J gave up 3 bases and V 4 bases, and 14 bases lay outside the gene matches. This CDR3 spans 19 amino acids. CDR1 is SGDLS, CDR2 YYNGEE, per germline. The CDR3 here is CASSPGSSGGAIGKNIQYF. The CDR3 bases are TGTGCCAGCAGCCCCGGCTCTAGCGGGGGGGCAATAGGCAAAAACATTCAGTACTTC.

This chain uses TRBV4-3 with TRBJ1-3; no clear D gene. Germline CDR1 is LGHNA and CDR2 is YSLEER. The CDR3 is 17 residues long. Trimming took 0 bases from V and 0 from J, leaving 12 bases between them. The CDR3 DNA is TGCGCCAGCAGCCAAGATCTCAGGTACACCTCTGGAAACACCATATATTTT. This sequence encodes CASSQDLRYTSGNTIYF.

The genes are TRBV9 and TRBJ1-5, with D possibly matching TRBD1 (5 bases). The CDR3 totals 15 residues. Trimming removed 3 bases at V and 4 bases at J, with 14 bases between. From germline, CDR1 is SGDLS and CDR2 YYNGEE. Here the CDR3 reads CASSAGTGGNQPQHF. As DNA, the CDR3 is TGTGCCAGCAGCGCAGGGACCGGGGGTAATCAGCCCCAGCATTTT.

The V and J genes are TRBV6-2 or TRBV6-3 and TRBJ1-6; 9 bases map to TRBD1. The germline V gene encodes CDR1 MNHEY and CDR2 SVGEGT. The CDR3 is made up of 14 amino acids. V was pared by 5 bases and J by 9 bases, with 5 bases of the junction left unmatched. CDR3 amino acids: CASSGGTGSSPLHF. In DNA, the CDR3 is TGTGCCAGCAGTGGTGGGACAGGGAGTTCACCCCTCCACTTT.

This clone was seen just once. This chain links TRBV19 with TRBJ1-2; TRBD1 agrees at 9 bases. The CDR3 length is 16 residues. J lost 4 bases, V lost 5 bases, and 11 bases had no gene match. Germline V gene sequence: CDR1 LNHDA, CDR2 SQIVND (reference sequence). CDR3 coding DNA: TGTGCCAGTAGTCCGACAGGGGGACACCCCAGCTATGGCTACACCTTC. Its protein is CASSPTGGHPSYGYTF.

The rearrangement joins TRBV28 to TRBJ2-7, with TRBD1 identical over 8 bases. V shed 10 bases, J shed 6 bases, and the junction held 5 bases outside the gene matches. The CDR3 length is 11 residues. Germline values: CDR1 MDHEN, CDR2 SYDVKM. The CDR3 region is CATTGVLEQYF. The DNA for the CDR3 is TGTGCCACGACAGGGGTACTCGAGCAGTACTTC. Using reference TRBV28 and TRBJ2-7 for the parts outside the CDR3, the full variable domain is DVKVTQSSRYLVKRTGEKVFLECVQDMDHENMFWYRQDPGLGLRLIYFSYDVKMKEKGDIPEGYSVSREKKERFSLILESASTNQTSMYLCATTGVLEQYFGPGTRLTVT.

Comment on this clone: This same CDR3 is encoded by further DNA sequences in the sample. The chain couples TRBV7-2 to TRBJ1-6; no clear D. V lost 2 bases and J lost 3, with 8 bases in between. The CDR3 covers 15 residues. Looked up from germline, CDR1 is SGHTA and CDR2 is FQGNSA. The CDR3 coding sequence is TGTGCCAGCAGCTTAACAGTGAACTATAATTCACCCCTCCACTTT. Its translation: CASSLTVNYNSPLHF.

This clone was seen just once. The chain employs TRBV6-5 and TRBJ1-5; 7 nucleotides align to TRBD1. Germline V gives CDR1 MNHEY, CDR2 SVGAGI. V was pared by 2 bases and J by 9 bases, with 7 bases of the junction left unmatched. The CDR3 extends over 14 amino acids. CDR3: CASSYGQGEGPQHF. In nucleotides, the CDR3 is TGTGCCAGCAGTTACGGGCAGGGGGAAGGGCCCCAGCATTTT.

CDR3 region: CASSLVPQGGNTIYF. The CDR3 nucleotides read TGTGCCAGCAGCTTAGTGCCACAGGGGGGAAACACCATATATTTT. The chain recombines TRBV7-8 with TRBJ1-3; 7 bases align to TRBD1. Per germline, CDR1 SGHVS and CDR2 FQNEAQ. After removal of 1 base from V and 4 bases from J, the junction contained 4 bases not matched to a gene. This CDR3 has 15 amino acids.

CDR3 in DNA: TGTGCCAGCAGCAGTCCCGGGACAGTGCCCTACGAGCAGTACTTC. The encoded protein is CASSSPGTVPYEQYF. The chain combines TRBV27 with TRBJ2-7, with TRBD1 identical over 7 bases. V lost 6 bases, J lost 2 bases, and 10 bases stayed unmatched. The germline V gene encodes CDR1 MNHEY and CDR2 SMNVEV (reference sequence). The CDR3 contains 15 residues.

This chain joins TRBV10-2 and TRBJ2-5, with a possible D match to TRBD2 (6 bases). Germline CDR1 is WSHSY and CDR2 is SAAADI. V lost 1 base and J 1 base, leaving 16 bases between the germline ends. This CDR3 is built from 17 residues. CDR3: CASSELGIAAFQETQYF. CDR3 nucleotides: TGCGCCAGCAGTGAGTTAGGGATAGCGGCCTTCCAAGAGACCCAGTACTTC.

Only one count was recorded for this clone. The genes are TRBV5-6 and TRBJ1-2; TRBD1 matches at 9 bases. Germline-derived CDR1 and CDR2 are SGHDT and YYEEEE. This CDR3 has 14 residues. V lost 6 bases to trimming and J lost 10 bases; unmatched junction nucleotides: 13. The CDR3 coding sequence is TGTGCCAGCACTCCAGGACAGGGGAGGAGATTCTACACCTTC. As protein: CASTPGQGRRFYTF. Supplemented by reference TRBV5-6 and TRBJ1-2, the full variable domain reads DAGVTQSPTHLIKTRGQQVTLRCSPKSGHDTVSWYQQALGQGPQFIFQYYEEEERQRGNFPDRFSGHQFPNYSSELNVNALLLGDSALYLCASTPGQGRRFYTFGSGTRLTVV.

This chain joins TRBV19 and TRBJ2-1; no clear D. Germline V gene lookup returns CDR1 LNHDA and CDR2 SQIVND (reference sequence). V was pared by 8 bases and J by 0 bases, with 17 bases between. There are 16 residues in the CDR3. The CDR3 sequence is CASRGQSPSSYNEQFF. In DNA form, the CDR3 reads TGTGCCAGTCGTGGGCAGTCCCCGAGCTCCTACAATGAGCAGTTCTTC.

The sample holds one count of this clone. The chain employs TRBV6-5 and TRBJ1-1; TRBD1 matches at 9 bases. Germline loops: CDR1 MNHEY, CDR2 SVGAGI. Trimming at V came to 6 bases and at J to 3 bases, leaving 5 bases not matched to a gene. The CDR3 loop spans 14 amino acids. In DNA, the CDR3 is TGTGCCAGCAGCGTGGACAGGGGAGACACTGAAGCTTTCTTT. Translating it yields CASSVDRGDTEAFF.

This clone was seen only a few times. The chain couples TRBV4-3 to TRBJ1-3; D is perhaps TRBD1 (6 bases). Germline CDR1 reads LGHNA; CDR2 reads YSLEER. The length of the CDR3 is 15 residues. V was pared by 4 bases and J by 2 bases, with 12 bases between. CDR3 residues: CASSRMDSTGNTIYF. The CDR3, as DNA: TGCGCCAGCAGCCGAATGGACAGTACTGGAAACACCATATATTTT.

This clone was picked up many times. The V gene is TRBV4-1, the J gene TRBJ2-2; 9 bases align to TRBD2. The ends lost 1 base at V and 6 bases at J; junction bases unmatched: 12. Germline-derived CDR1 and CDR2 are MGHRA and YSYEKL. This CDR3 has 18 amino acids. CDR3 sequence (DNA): TGCGCCAGCAGCCAAGGGAGGTTTAGCGGGGGATTATCCGGGGAGCTGTTTTTT. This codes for CASSQGRFSGGLSGELFF.

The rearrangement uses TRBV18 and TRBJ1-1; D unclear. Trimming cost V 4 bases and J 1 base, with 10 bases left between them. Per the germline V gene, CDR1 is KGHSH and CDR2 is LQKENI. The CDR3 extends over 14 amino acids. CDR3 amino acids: CASSRGGTNTEAFF. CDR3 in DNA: TGTGCCAGCTCACGAGGAGGTACGAACACTGAAGCTTTCTTT. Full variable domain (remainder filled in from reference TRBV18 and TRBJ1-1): NAGVMQNPRHLVRRRGQEARLRCSPMKGHSHVYWYRQLPEEGLKFMVYLQKENIIDESGMPKERFSAEFPKEGPSILRIQQVVRGDSAAYFCASSRGGTNTEAFFGQGTRLTVV.

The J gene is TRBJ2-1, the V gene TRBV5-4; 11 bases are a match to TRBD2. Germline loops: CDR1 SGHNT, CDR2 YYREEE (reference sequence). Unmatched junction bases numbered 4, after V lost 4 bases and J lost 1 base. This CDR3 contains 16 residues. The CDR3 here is CASSLGLAGSYNEQFF. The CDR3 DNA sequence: TGTGCCAGCAGCCTCGGACTAGCGGGTTCCTACAATGAGCAGTTCTTC.

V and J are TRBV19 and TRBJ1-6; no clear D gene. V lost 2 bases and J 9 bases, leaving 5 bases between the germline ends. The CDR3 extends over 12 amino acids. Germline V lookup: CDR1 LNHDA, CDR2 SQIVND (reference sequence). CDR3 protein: CASSIPLSPLHF. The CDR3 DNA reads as TGTGCCAGTAGTATACCACTTTCACCCCTCCACTTT. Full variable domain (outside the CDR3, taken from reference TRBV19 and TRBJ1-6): DGGITQSPKYLFRKEGQNVTLSCEQNLNHDAMYWYRQDPGQGLRLIYYSQIVNDFQKGDIAEGYSVSREKKESFPLTVTSAQKNPTAFYLCASSIPLSPLHFGNGTRLTVT.

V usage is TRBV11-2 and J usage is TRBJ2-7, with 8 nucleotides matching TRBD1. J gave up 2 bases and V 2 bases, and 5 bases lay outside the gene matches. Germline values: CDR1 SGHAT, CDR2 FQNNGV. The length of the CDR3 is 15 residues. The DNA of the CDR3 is TGTGCCAGCAGCTTAACCGGGACAGGAGCCTACGAGCAGTACTTC. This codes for CASSLTGTGAYEQYF.

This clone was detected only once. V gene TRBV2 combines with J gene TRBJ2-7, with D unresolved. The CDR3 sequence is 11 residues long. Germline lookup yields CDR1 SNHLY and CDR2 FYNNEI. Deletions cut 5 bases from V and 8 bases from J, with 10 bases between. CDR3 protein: CASSLRNQQYF. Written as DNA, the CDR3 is TGTGCCAGCAGTCTCAGGAATCAGCAGTACTTC. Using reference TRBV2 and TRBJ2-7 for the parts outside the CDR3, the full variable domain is EPEVTQTPSHQVTQMGQEVILRCVPISNHLYFYWYRQILGQKVEFLVSFYNNEISEKSEIFDDQFSVERPDGSNFTLKIRSTKLEDSAMYFCASSLRNQQYFGPGTRLTVT.

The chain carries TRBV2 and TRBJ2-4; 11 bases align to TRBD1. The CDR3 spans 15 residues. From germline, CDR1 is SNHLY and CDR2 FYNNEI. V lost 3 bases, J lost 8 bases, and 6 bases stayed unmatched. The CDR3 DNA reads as TGTGCCAGCAGTGAGGACAGGGGGCAGTACGACATTCAGTACTTC. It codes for CASSEDRGQYDIQYF. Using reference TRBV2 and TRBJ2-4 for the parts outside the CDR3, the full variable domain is EPEVTQTPSHQVTQMGQEVILRCVPISNHLYFYWYRQILGQKVEFLVSFYNNEISEKSEIFDDQFSVERPDGSNFTLKIRSTKLEDSAMYFCASSEDRGQYDIQYFGAGTRLSVL.

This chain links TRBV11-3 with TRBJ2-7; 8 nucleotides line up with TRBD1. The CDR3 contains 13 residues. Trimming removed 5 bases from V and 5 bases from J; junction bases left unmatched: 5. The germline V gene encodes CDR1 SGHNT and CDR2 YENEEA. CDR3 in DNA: TGTGCCAGCAGCACGGGACAGGAGGACGAGCAGTACTTC. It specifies CASSTGQEDEQYF.

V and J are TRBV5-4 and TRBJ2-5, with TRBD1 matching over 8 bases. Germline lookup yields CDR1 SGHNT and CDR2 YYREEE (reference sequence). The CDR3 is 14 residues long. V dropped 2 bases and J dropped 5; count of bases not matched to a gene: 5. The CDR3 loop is CASSLGQGGETQYF. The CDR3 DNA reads TGTGCCAGCAGCTTAGGACAGGGCGGGGAGACCCAGTACTTC.

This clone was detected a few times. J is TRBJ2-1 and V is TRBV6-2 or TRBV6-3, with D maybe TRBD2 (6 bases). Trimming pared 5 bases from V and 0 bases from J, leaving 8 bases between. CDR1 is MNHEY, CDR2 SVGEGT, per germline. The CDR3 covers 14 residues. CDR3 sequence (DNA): TGTGCCAGCAGTGGGGGGAGCTCCTACAATGAGCAGTTCTTC. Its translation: CASSGGSSYNEQFF.

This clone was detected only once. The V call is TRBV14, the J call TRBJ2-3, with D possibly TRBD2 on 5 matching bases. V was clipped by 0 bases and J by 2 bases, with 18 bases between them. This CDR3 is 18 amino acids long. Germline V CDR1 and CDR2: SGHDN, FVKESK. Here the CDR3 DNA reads TGTGCCAGCAGCCAAGATAATATAGGAGGCTCGTACACAGATACGCAGTATTTT. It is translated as CASSQDNIGGSYTDTQYF. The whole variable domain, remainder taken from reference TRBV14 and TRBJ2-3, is EAGVTQFPSHSVIEKGQTVTLRCDPISGHDNLYWYRRVMGKEIKFLLHFVKESKQDESGMPNNRFLAERTGGTYSTLKVQPAELEDSGVYFCASSQDNIGGSYTDTQYFGPGTRLTVL.

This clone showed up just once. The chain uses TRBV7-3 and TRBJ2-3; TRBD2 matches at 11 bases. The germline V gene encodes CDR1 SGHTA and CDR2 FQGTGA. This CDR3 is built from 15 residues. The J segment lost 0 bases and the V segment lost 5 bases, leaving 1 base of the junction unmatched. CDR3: CASSTSGGSTDTQYF. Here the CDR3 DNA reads TGTGCCAGCAGCACTAGCGGGGGTAGCACAGATACGCAGTATTTT.